The T cell receptor beta chain under discussion was sequenced for a study of blood T cell repertoires in COVID-19. Repertoires were generated with immunoSEQ multiplex PCR, while TCRdb's copy carries only in-frame clones and drops some. The data contain around 65,000 clones, roughly 81% of them seen just once; the ten biggest clones take up about 15%. The sequencing sample was made of peripheral blood. The source is an elderly man with acute or convalescent COVID-19.

DNA for the CDR3: TGTGCCAGCAAGACTAGCGGCAGCTCCTACAATGAGCAGTTCTTC. Translated, it gives CASKTSGSSYNEQFF. The J gene is TRBJ2-1, the V gene TRBV27; 9 bases agree with TRBD2. V lost 7 bases and J lost 0; bases outside the gene matches: 4. Germline loops: CDR1 MNHEY, CDR2 SMNVEV (reference sequence). This CDR3 region has 15 residues.